The T cell receptor beta chain under discussion was sequenced for a study of cytomegalovirus exposure and HLA in healthy donors. Both 60 Vbeta primers and 13 Jbeta primers went into the PCR. Assay: immunoSEQ multiplex PCR; the TCRdb copy retains only in-frame clones and omits some. The specimen's table records around 100,000 clones. Remarks on this clone: The same CDR3 is also encoded by other DNA sequences in this sample.

Sample: PBMCs. This receptor was obtained from a man in his fifties or sixties in good health and CMV-seronegative.

The CDR3: CASSPAGETQYF. The CDR3 DNA reads TGTGCCAGCTCACCAGCAGGTGAGACCCAGTACTTC. The chain uses TRBV18 and TRBJ2-5; D uncertain. CDR3 size: 12 residues. V was clipped by 2 bases and J by 5 bases, with 6 bases between them. Germline V lookup: CDR1 KGHSH, CDR2 LQKENI.